The T cell receptor (beta chain) described here comes from a study of blood T cell repertoires in COVID-19. On the study more broadly: The origin of the acute and convalescent COVID-19 samples was the United States, Italy and Spain. T cells, B-cell-depleted T cells, or PBMCs supplied cDNA or gDNA.

Seattle participants joined during active infection and were tracked over time. Original handling: Amplification of reference gene primers provided the estimated nucleated cell counts. Data came from immunoSEQ multiplex PCR; TCRdb stores just in-frame clones and leaves some out. D and trimming come from the DNA, and the V and J calls and clone size come from that table. This table holds some 130,000 clones, 90% found once. The source of this sequence is a man aged 60 to 75 with COVID-19, enrolled during active disease. Sequences were obtained from peripheral blood.

CDR3 coding DNA: TGTGCCAGCAGCCCGGAGGTGAGCGCGTACAATGAGCAGTTCTTC. This encodes CASSPEVSAYNEQFF. The chain links TRBV5-4 to TRBJ2-1; the D gene is possibly TRBD2 (5 bases). Trimming took off 4 bases at V and 4 bases at J, with 15 bases between the two ends. Germline V gene sequence: CDR1 SGHNT, CDR2 YYREEE (reference sequence). The CDR3 is made up of 15 amino acids.